This section outlines one T cell receptor (beta chain) sequence together with its context. Authors' processing steps: Amplification from reference gene primers served as the basis for estimated nucleated cell counts. Some clones are missing from TCRdb's copy, which holds only in-frame ones; the method was immunoSEQ multiplex PCR. V, J and clone size derive from that table, while D and trimming were established from the DNA sequence. The table has about 260,000 clones, approximately 88% seen once. The data stem from a study of blood T cell repertoires in COVID-19. Overall study context: The United States, Italy and Spain supplied acute and convalescent COVID-19 samples. T cells, B-cell-depleted T cells, or PBMCs supplied cDNA or gDNA.

Germline V gene data show CDR1 as ENHRY and CDR2 as SYGVKD. CDR3 size: 14 residues. The V and J ends lost 4 bases and 6 bases respectively, with 13 bases between them. Specimen: peripheral blood. The chain employs TRBV10-3 and TRBJ1-5; D possibly corresponds to TRBD1 (6 bases). This receptor was taken from a human donor in a cohort sampled during active COVID-19. CDR3 loop: CAISGTGRGQPQHF. The CDR3 DNA is TGTGCCATCAGTGGTACAGGGAGGGGTCAGCCCCAGCATTTT.